This note documents a single T cell receptor beta chain sequence. Here immunoSEQ multiplex PCR was the method, and the copy in TCRdb shows in-frame clones only, minus some. This table holds about 150,000 clones, about 91% found once. These data originate in a study of control samples from healthy donors and cancer patients. Germline V lookup: CDR1 LGHNA, CDR2 YSLEER. V lost 4 bases to trimming and J lost 3 bases; unmatched junction nucleotides: 15. CDR3 length: 19 amino acids. Sequencing was carried out using blood. The TCR comes from a young man in good health. The J gene is TRBJ1-1, the V gene TRBV4-3; TRBD1 aligns across 12 bases. The CDR3 loop reads CASSPSRGTGGGRDTEAFF. The DNA of the CDR3 is TGCGCCAGCAGCCCAAGTAGGGGGACAGGGGGCGGTCGGGACACTGAAGCTTTCTTT.